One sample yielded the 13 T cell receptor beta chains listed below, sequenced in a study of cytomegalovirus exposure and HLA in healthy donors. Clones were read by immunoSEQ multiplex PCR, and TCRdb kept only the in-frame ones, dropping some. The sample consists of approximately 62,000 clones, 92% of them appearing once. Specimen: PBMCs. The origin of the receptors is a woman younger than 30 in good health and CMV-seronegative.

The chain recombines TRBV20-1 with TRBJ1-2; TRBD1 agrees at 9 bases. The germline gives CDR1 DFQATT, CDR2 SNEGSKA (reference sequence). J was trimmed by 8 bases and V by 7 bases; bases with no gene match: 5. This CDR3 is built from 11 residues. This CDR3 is CSGDRVEGYTF. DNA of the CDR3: TGCAGTGGGGACAGGGTCGAGGGCTACACCTTC.

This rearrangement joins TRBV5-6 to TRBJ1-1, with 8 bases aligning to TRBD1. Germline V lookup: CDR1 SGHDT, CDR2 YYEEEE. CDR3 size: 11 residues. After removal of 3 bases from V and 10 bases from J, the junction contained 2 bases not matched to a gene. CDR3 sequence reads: CASSSDRGAFF. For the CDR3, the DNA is TGTGCCAGCAGCTCTGACAGGGGAGCTTTCTTT.

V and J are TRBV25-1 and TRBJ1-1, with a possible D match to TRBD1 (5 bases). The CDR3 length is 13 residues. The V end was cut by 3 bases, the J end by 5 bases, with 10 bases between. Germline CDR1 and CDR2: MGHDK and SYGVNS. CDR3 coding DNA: TGTGCCAGCAGTGATCCCCCAGGGACTGAAGCTTTCTTT. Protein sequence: CASSDPPGTEAFF.

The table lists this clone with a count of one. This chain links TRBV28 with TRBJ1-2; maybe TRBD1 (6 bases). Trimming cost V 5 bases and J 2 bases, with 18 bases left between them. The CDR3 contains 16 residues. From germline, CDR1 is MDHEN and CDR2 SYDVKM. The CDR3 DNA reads TGTGCCAGCAGTCGCCGGGGGGCGTCTTCCAACTATGGCTACACCTTC. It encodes CASSRRGASSNYGYTF.

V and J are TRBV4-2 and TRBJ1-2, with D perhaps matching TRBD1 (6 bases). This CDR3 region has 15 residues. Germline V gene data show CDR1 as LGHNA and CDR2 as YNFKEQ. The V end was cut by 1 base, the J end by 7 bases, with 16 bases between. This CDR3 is CASSQVGGAIFGYTF. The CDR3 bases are TGTGCCAGCAGCCAAGTTGGGGGCGCGATATTTGGCTACACCTTC.

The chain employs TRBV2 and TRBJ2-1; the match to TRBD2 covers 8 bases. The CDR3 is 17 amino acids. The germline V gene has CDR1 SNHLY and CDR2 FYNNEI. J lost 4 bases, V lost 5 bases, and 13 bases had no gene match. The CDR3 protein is CASSFIPGLEGYNEQFF. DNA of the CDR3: TGTGCCAGCAGTTTTATTCCGGGACTAGAAGGATACAATGAGCAGTTCTTC. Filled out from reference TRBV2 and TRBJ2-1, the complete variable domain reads EPEVTQTPSHQVTQMGQEVILRCVPISNHLYFYWYRQILGQKVEFLVSFYNNEISEKSEIFDDQFSVERPDGSNFTLKIRSTKLEDSAMYFCASSFIPGLEGYNEQFFGPGTRLTVL.

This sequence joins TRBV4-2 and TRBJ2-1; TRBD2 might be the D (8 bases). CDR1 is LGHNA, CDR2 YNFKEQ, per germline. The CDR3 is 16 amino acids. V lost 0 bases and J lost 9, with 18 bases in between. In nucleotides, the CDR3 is TGTGCCAGCAGCCAAGACGGGACAGCGGGGGTCAGTGAGCAGTTCTTC. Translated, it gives CASSQDGTAGVSEQFF.

DNA of the CDR3: TGTGCCAGCAGTTTCCCCGACTCGAACACTGAAGCTTTCTTT. It encodes CASSFPDSNTEAFF. This chain connects TRBV6-6 to TRBJ1-1; D unresolved. Per germline, CDR1 MNHNY and CDR2 SVGAGI (reference sequence). V was cut by 4 bases and J by 1 base, with 10 bases left in between. The CDR3 extends over 14 amino acids.

The CDR3 sequence: CASSSLAGGPYEQFF. DNA of the CDR3: TGTGCCAGCAGCTCACTAGCGGGAGGACCTTATGAGCAGTTCTTC. V is TRBV7-9 and J is TRBJ2-1, with TRBD2 matching over 12 bases. Germline CDR1 reads SEHNR; CDR2 reads FQNEAQ (reference sequence). Trimming removed 4 bases from V and 8 bases from J; junction bases left unmatched: 6. The CDR3 sequence is 15 residues long.

This CDR3 is CASSLGQGSQGYTF. The CDR3 region has the DNA TGCGCCAGCAGCTTGGGGCAGGGGAGCCAGGGCTACACCTTC. The chain combines TRBV5-1 with TRBJ1-2; tentative D call: TRBD1 (6 bases). Germline V gene sequence: CDR1 SGHRS, CDR2 YFSETQ. With 0 bases removed from V and 8 bases from J, the gap between germline ends came to 14 bases. There are 14 residues in the CDR3.

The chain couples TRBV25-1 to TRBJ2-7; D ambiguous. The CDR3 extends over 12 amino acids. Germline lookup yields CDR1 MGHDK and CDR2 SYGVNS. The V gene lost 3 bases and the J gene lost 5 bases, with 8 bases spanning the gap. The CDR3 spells CASSDGSHEQYF. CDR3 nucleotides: TGTGCCAGCAGTGACGGTAGCCACGAGCAGTACTTC.

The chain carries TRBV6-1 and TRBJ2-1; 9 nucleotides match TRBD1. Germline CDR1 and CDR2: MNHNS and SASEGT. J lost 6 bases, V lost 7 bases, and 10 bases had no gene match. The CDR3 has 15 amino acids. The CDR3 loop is CASTRGQGRVNEQFF. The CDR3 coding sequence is TGTGCCAGCACGAGGGGACAGGGAAGGGTCAATGAGCAGTTCTTC.

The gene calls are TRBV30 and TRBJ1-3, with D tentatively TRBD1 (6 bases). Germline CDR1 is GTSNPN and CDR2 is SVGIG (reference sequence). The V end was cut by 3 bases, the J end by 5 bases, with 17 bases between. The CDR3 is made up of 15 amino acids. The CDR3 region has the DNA TGTGCCTGGAGGGCCCGACAGGCCCGTCGAAACACCATATATTTT. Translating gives CAWRARQARRNTIYF.